This section outlines one T cell receptor (beta chain) sequence together with its context. No cognate antigen has been identified for it. Base qualities are not recorded, but no much larger clone differs from it by a single base. Related transplant donors provided blood samples for TCR beta sequencing. Using Nuclei Lysis Solution, genomic DNA was extracted from unfractionated peripheral blood mononuclear cells that were either fresh or cryopreserved. The immunoSEQ assay, a bias-controlled multiplex PCR with V- and J-specific primers, was used to amplify TCR beta CDR3 regions from genomic DNA. In a second PCR step, a proprietary barcode and Illumina adapter sequences were attached to the CDR3 amplicons. An Illumina MiSeq instrument was used to sequence the CDR3 libraries. Turning to the authors' computational methods: Export and quality control were handled in immunoSEQ Analyzer 3.0, while downstream analyses relied on R Bioconductor and Immunarch. Only productive rearrangements in the normalized downsampled data set were used to calculate repertoire metrics. In the normalized cohort, clonotypes with more than 5 templates were defined as pathologically expanded. Repertoire diversity was measured with the Inverse Simpson Index. To capture all clonotypes, the CMV-specificity analyses were run on the non-normalized data set. Drawn from immuneACCESS, this table holds only the in-frame rearrangements with V and J called that TCRdb kept. Clones are partly lost; checked studies trace under half to an unresolved V gene and leave the rest unexplained. The DNA gave D and trimming, while V, J and clone size come from that table. The sample data list 35,000 to 45,000 clones, and over 75% of these were observed just once. Of the sample, roughly 1.9% falls within the top ten clones.

From the cysteine up to the phenylalanine, the CDR3 has a length of 11 residues. Just CDR3 DNA is preserved here, 33 bases in frame from base 1. V is clipped by 3 bases and J by 5 bases, and the sequence between their germline boundaries is 6 bases long. Sequences SGHRS (CDR1) and YFSETQ (CDR2) are obtained from the germline V gene. The data originate from a study of T cell clonotyping in hematopoietic cell transplantation (TCRdb year 2021). Regarding the research as a whole: The study collected 110 to 150 blood samples from approximately 32 consecutive transplant recipients and their related donors. Recruitment of patients ran from 2015 to early 2017, and follow-up continued until September 2020 or until death.

Broad study findings and their caveats: After transplant, TCR diversity in recipients dropped, and pathologically expanded clonotypes climbed progressively between day 30 and day 180. The sample size was limited and the cells went unsorted, which meant the CD4 and CD8 repertoire contributions could not be told apart. Overlap with donor repertoires was found for only a small fraction of recipient repertoires, with over 95% found to appear de novo at the given depth. Broader posttransplant TCR repertoire diversity was predicted by donor and pretransplant recipient Inverse Simpson Index values.

The clonotype comes from a woman between 40 and 55 years old in good health. Some clones in this sample may be carry-over from other donors' samples. The sample consisted of peripheral blood mononuclear cells. The sequence links TRBV5-1 to TRBJ2-7; the D gene assignment is ambiguous. The nucleotide sequence reads TGCGCCAGCAGCTCGAACAACGAGCAGTACTTC. Its coded protein is CASSSNNEQYF.